Listed here are 23 T cell receptor beta chains from one sample, sequenced in a study of T cell responses to AZD1222 COVID-19 vaccine. Assay used: immunoSEQ multiplex PCR; TCRdb lists only in-frame clones, some missing. The sample records about 150,000 clones, over 85% being singletons. This material consisted of peripheral blood, taken on day 0 of AZD1222 vaccination. All receptors come from an adult in good health.

This chain uses TRBV4-2 with TRBJ1-5; D gene ambiguous. Trimming took off 0 bases at V and 2 bases at J, with 11 bases between the two ends. The germline V gene encodes CDR1 LGHNA and CDR2 YNFKEQ. The CDR3 runs 16 residues. This CDR3 reads CASSQDVYSRNQPQHF. The CDR3 nucleotides read TGTGCCAGCAGCCAAGATGTGTACAGCCGCAATCAGCCCCAGCATTTT.

The chain carries TRBV27 and TRBJ2-7, with D tentatively TRBD1 (5 bases). Between the trimmed V and J ends, which lost 4 bases and 2 bases, there was a span of 15 bases. The V gene's germline CDR1 is MNHEY and CDR2 SMNVEV (reference sequence). The CDR3 is made up of 15 amino acids. CDR3 sequence: CASSSQNRPPYEQYF. The CDR3 region has the DNA TGTGCCAGCAGTTCCCAGAACAGGCCGCCCTACGAGCAGTACTTC.

The chain employs TRBV5-4 and TRBJ1-6; unclear D gene. V was clipped by 0 bases and J by 0 bases, with 4 bases between them. This CDR3 region has 15 residues. Germline V gene lookup returns CDR1 SGHNT and CDR2 YYREEE (reference sequence). The CDR3 sequence: CASSLDSSYNSPLHF. DNA for the CDR3: TGTGCCAGCAGCTTGGACAGCTCCTATAATTCACCCCTCCACTTT.

Concerning this clone itself: Different DNA sequences within this sample yield the same CDR3. CDR3 residues: CASSLGETQYF. As DNA, the CDR3 is TGTGCCAGCAGCTTAGGGGAGACCCAGTACTTC. The V and J genes are TRBV11-2 and TRBJ2-5; no clear D gene. The CDR3 is made up of 11 amino acids. CDR1 and CDR2 (germline): SGHAT, FQNNGV. Trimming took 1 base from V and 5 from J, leaving 2 bases between them.

This chain uses TRBV18 with TRBJ2-3; TRBD2 agrees at 10 bases. The V gene end was trimmed by 3 bases and the J gene end by 2 bases; junction bases not matched to a gene: 5. Germline V gives CDR1 KGHSH, CDR2 LQKENI. The CDR3 has 16 amino acids. As DNA, the CDR3 is TGTGCCAGCTCACCTACTAGCGGGGTGTCCACAGATACGCAGTATTTT. This gives the protein CASSPTSGVSTDTQYF.

V gene TRBV6-2 or TRBV6-3 combines with J gene TRBJ2-3; 10 positions agree with TRBD2. Trimming at V came to 2 bases and at J to 1 base, leaving 6 bases not matched to a gene. Germline-derived CDR1 and CDR2 are MNHEY and SVGEGT. There are 17 residues in the CDR3. The CDR3, as DNA: TGTGCCAGCAGTTACAATCTCGGGACTAGCGGCACAGATACGCAGTATTTT. It codes for CASSYNLGTSGTDTQYF.

This rearrangement joins TRBV12-5 to TRBJ1-2, with 11 bases aligning to TRBD1. Trimming at V came to 1 base and at J to 6 bases, leaving 1 base not matched to a gene. The CDR3 covers 14 residues. Germline V lookup: CDR1 LGHNT, CDR2 FRNRAP. CDR3 region: CASGLGTGGDGYTF. In DNA form, the CDR3 reads TGTGCTAGTGGTTTGGGGACAGGGGGCGATGGCTACACCTTC.

V gene TRBV5-1 combines with J gene TRBJ1-2; no reliable D call. V was cut by 1 base and J by 3 bases, with 7 bases left in between. Germline V gene data show CDR1 as SGHRS and CDR2 as YFSETQ. This CDR3 has 13 amino acids. CDR3 DNA: TGCGCCAGCAGCTTGAGCGGGGACTATGGCTACACCTTC. Translating gives CASSLSGDYGYTF.

This chain uses TRBV10-2 with TRBJ1-1; unclear D gene. The CDR3 extends over 13 amino acids. V was trimmed by 7 bases and J by 0 bases, leaving 9 bases between them. Germline V lookup: CDR1 WSHSY, CDR2 SAAADI. The DNA of the CDR3 is TGCGCCAGCAACGGGCAGATGAACACTGAAGCTTTCTTT. It specifies CASNGQMNTEAFF.

The chain uses TRBV28 and TRBJ2-3, with TRBD2 matching over 9 bases. CDR3 length: 16 residues. In germline, CDR1 is MDHEN, CDR2 SYDVKM. J gave up 4 bases and V 2 bases, and 7 bases lay outside the gene matches. The CDR3 region is CASSLNGAGGADTQYF. Written as DNA, the CDR3 is TGTGCCAGCAGTTTAAATGGGGCGGGAGGGGCAGATACGCAGTATTTT.

The chain joins TRBV6-6 to TRBJ2-2, with TRBD2 as a possible D gene (5 bases). The V and J ends lost 6 bases and 6 bases respectively, with 8 bases between them. Germline V gene data show CDR1 as MNHNY and CDR2 as SVGAGI (reference sequence). The CDR3 length is 12 residues. The CDR3 DNA reads as TGTGCCAGCAGCCCGGGGTCCGGGGAGCTGTTTTTT. This translates into CASSPGSGELFF.

The chain uses TRBV6-5 and TRBJ1-2; D gene uncertain. This CDR3 comprises 11 residues. Trimming removed 8 bases at V and 4 bases at J, with 8 bases between. The germline CDR1 and CDR2 sequences are MNHEY and SVGAGI. This CDR3 is CASLNTYGYTF. The CDR3 DNA reads as TGTGCCAGCCTTAACACCTATGGCTACACCTTC.

This chain joins TRBV3-1 (or the pseudogene TRBV3-2) and TRBJ2-7; D possibly corresponds to TRBD2 (5 bases). The CDR3 runs to 14 residues. The germline V gene encodes CDR1 LGHDT and CDR2 YNNKEL (reference sequence). V dropped 0 bases and J dropped 4 bases, with 10 bases sitting between them. CDR3 DNA: TGTGCCAGCAGCCAAGACCCGGGAAGTTACGAGCAGTACTTC. It yields the protein CASSQDPGSYEQYF.

The chain carries TRBV10-3 and TRBJ2-5, with D perhaps TRBD1 (6 bases). V was pared by 6 bases and J by 1 base, with 9 bases between. There are 13 residues in the CDR3. Germline CDR1 and CDR2: ENHRY and SYGVKD. CDR3 nucleotides: TGTGCCATCAGAAGGGACATCCAAGAGACCCAGTACTTC. The encoded protein is CAIRRDIQETQYF.

This clone was counted a single time. The V gene is TRBV27, the J gene TRBJ1-1; D may be TRBD1 (5 bases). The CDR3 loop spans 13 amino acids. V lost 5 bases and J 3 bases, leaving 10 bases between the germline ends. The germline V gene encodes CDR1 MNHEY and CDR2 SMNVEV (reference sequence). The CDR3 coding sequence is TGTGCCAGCAGTCTCGACAGATACACTGAAGCTTTCTTT. Translated, it gives CASSLDRYTEAFF.

The chain carries TRBV18 and TRBJ2-5; TRBD2 matches at 9 bases. This CDR3 has 16 residues. With 2 bases clipped from V and 5 bases from J, the junction kept 9 bases outside the gene matches. Germline CDR1 reads KGHSH; CDR2 reads LQKENI. CDR3 residues: CASSPDGSGSGETQYF. CDR3 nucleotide sequence: TGTGCCAGCTCACCAGACGGTAGCGGGAGTGGGGAGACCCAGTACTTC.

This clone has only a few counts. The chain combines TRBV19 with TRBJ1-2; D remains unclear. The CDR3 runs 10 residues. Per germline, CDR1 LNHDA and CDR2 SQIVND (reference sequence). V lost 5 bases and J lost 6, with 4 bases in between. Here the CDR3 reads CASSEDGYTF. The CDR3 DNA follows: TGTGCCAGTAGTGAGGATGGCTACACCTTC.

The CDR3 sequence: CASSPGLAAAEQFF. CDR3 sequence (DNA): TGTGCCAGCAGTCCCGGACTAGCGGCTGCTGAGCAGTTCTTC. This chain uses TRBV6-5 with TRBJ2-1; 10 bases match TRBD2. The trim removed 5 bases at V and 9 bases at J, leaving 7 bases unmatched. The CDR3 is 14 residues long. Germline values: CDR1 MNHEY, CDR2 SVGAGI.

V gene TRBV27 combines with J gene TRBJ1-1; TRBD1 is a possible D gene (6 bases). Trimming removed 5 bases from V and 1 base from J, with 11 bases in between. This CDR3 contains 14 residues. Germline V lookup: CDR1 MNHEY, CDR2 SMNVEV (reference sequence). CDR3 coding DNA: TGTGCCAGCAGTAACCGGGACACGAACACTGAAGCTTTCTTT. Protein: CASSNRDTNTEAFF.

This chain connects TRBV18 to TRBJ1-2; unclear D gene. Germline V CDR1 and CDR2: KGHSH, LQKENI. V was pared by 2 bases and J by 1 base, with 14 bases between. This CDR3 contains 16 residues. The CDR3 region is CASSPRPPRSNYGYTF. The CDR3, as DNA: TGTGCCAGCTCACCAAGGCCACCACGGAGTAACTATGGCTACACCTTC.

V and J are TRBV7-2 and TRBJ1-2; D is perhaps TRBD1 (5 bases). The V end lost 1 base, the J end lost 7 bases, and 16 bases lay between the germline ends. The germline gives CDR1 SGHTA, CDR2 FQGNSA. The CDR3 contains 15 residues. CDR3 nucleotides: TGTGCCAGCAGCTTAGACTCAGGGAGAGAGGGTGGCTACACCTTC. It encodes CASSLDSGREGGYTF.

This chain uses TRBV15 with TRBJ1-4; D is unresolved. The CDR3 runs 15 residues. CDR1 is LNHNV and CDR2 is YYDKDF in the germline V gene (reference sequence). Trimming took off 1 base at V and 8 bases at J, with 14 bases between the two ends. CDR3 region: CATSRVGLRREKLFF. For the CDR3, the DNA is TGTGCCACCAGCAGAGTCGGGCTAAGGAGAGAAAAACTGTTTTTT.

The rearrangement links TRBV19 to TRBJ2-1; D possibly uses TRBD1 or TRBD2 (5 bases each). This CDR3 is built from 15 residues. With 5 bases removed from V and 6 bases from J, the gap between germline ends came to 17 bases. Looked up from germline, CDR1 is LNHDA and CDR2 is SQIVND (reference sequence). The CDR3 region has the DNA TGTGCCAGTAGTCCCTCCCCGTGGGGGTCCAATGAGCAGTTCTTC. Translating gives CASSPSPWGSNEQFF.